This entry features one T cell receptor beta chain sequence. Its antigen is unidentified. The data were obtained in a study of CD8 T cells in Susac syndrome. Findings and limits, study-wide: By the study's own acknowledgment, its TCR sequencing and HLA analysis included relatively few individuals.

With random hexamers, reverse transcription was performed on about 0.5 to 1 ug of RNA. Amplification of TCR beta CDR3 used immunoSEQ multiplex PCR across 54 Vbeta and 13 Jbeta. TCRdb used MiXCR to reprocess the immunoSEQ multiplex PCR reads, holding one entry per CDR3 protein. This table holds about 250,000 distinct CDR3 sequences, just over 90% found once. V gave up 0 bases and J gave up 0 bases; unmatched junction bases: 5. This CDR3 contains 19 residues. Per the germline V gene, CDR1 is MNHEY and CDR2 is SVGEGT. The sample consisted of CD4+ T cells from PBMCs. This TCR came from a human donor with multiple sclerosis. The V gene is TRBV6-2 or TRBV6-3, the J gene TRBJ2-6; 10 positions agree with TRBD1. The CDR3 sequence: CASSYSPGTGDSGANVLTF. In DNA, the CDR3 is TGTGCCAGCAGTTACTCGCCCGGGACAGGGGACTCTGGGGCCAACGTCCTGACTTTC.